Presented here are 20 T cell receptor beta chains from one specimen sequenced in a study of cytomegalovirus exposure and HLA in healthy donors. A multiplex PCR was run with 60 Vbeta primers and 13 Jbeta primers. Assay: immunoSEQ multiplex PCR; the TCRdb copy retains only in-frame clones and omits some. Of roughly 150,000 clones listed, over 60% are singletons. Input material: PBMCs. These receptors came from a male donor in good health and CMV-seronegative.

Remarks on this clone: At one boundary the junction diverges from the germline segment, which might be a read error. The chain joins TRBV7-9 to TRBJ2-7; the D gene is possibly TRBD2 (6 bases). CDR1 and CDR2 from the germline V gene are SEHNR and FQNEAQ (reference sequence). The CDR3 loop spans 14 amino acids. CDR3 sequence: CSSSLGAGTGEQYF. CDR3 nucleotide sequence: TGTTCCAGCAGCTTAGGCGCGGGAACGGGAGAGCAGTACTTC.

CDR3 coding DNA: TGTGCCAGTGGGGACAGTTGGAACACTGAAGCTTTCTTT. This gives the protein CASGDSWNTEAFF. The gene calls are TRBV25-1 and TRBJ1-1, with 7 positions matching TRBD1. J gave up 1 base and V 9 bases, and 5 bases lay outside the gene matches. The CDR3 is 13 amino acids. CDR1 is MGHDK and CDR2 is SYGVNS in the germline V gene.

The V gene is TRBV5-1, the J gene TRBJ2-3; the D gene is possibly TRBD1 (6 bases). CDR3 length equals 14 residues. The germline V gene has CDR1 SGHRS and CDR2 YFSETQ. Trimming took off 2 bases at V and 0 bases at J, with 7 bases between the two ends. CDR3 protein: CASSFDRSTDTQYF. The CDR3 DNA is TGCGCCAGCAGCTTCGACAGGAGCACAGATACGCAGTATTTT.

This chain connects TRBV7-9 to TRBJ2-5; 11 bases are a match to TRBD2. Germline lookup yields CDR1 SEHNR and CDR2 FQNEAQ (reference sequence). CDR3 size: 16 residues. V dropped 5 bases and J dropped 5; count of bases not matched to a gene: 10. The CDR3, as DNA: TGTGCCAGCAGCCCGGGGACTAGCGGAGCTGAGGAGACCCAGTACTTC. Translation: CASSPGTSGAEETQYF.

The chain is built from TRBV6-1 and TRBJ1-6; D remains ambiguous. CDR3 length: 15 residues. Germline V CDR1 and CDR2: MNHNS, SASEGT. With 1 base removed from V and 2 bases from J, the gap between germline ends came to 6 bases. The CDR3 DNA follows: TGTGCCAGCAGTGAAGTACAGCCCTATAATTCACCCCTCCACTTT. This encodes CASSEVQPYNSPLHF.

The gene calls are TRBV5-1 and TRBJ1-2; a possible D gene is TRBD1 (5 bases). Germline loops: CDR1 SGHRS, CDR2 YFSETQ. V was pared by 4 bases and J by 0 bases, with 10 bases between. The CDR3 has 14 residues. Here the CDR3 reads CASSRGGANYGYTF. The CDR3 bases are TGCGCCAGCAGCCGCGGGGGGGCTAACTATGGCTACACCTTC.

The chain employs TRBV7-3 and TRBJ2-3, with 7 bases that match TRBD2. The germline CDR1 and CDR2 sequences are SGHTA and FQGTGA. V gave up 3 bases and J gave up 1 base; unmatched junction bases: 7. This CDR3 comprises 16 residues. CDR3: CASSFLGAGRTDTQYF. CDR3 nucleotide sequence: TGTGCCAGCAGCTTTTTGGGAGCGGGGCGCACAGATACGCAGTATTTT.

CDR3: CASSLTAQGADTQYF. Here the CDR3 DNA reads TGTGCCAGCAGCTTAACAGCTCAGGGGGCAGATACGCAGTATTTT. J is TRBJ2-3 and V is TRBV7-3; 7 bases line up with TRBD1. V lost 0 bases, J lost 4 bases, and 4 bases stayed unmatched. The CDR3 length is 15 residues. CDR1 and CDR2 (germline): SGHTA, FQGTGA.

The chain combines TRBV5-1 with TRBJ2-1; TRBD2 aligns across 9 bases. Trimming removed 4 bases from V and 7 bases from J; junction bases left unmatched: 9. The CDR3 runs 15 residues. From germline, CDR1 is SGHRS and CDR2 YFSETQ. Written as DNA, the CDR3 is TGCGCCAGCAGCCCACCTTGGGCGGGAGGGAATGAGCAGTTCTTC. This encodes CASSPPWAGGNEQFF.

This clone showed up just once. The V and J genes are TRBV6-6 and TRBJ2-7, with a weak D call TRBD2 (6 bases). The germline CDR1 and CDR2 sequences are MNHNY and SVGAGI (reference sequence). Trimming cost V 8 bases and J 5 bases, with 16 bases left between them. The CDR3 sequence is 13 residues long. In DNA form, the CDR3 reads TGTGCCAGCGGTTCGGGGAGGATCAACGAGCAGTACTTC. Translation gives CASGSGRINEQYF.

This clone was seen a handful of times. The rearrangement links TRBV2 to TRBJ2-6, with a weak D call TRBD2 (6 bases). The germline gives CDR1 SNHLY, CDR2 FYNNEI. V was clipped by 6 bases and J by 4 bases, with 7 bases between them. The CDR3 totals 13 residues. The CDR3 protein is CASRGGGANVLTF. The CDR3 DNA follows: TGTGCCAGCAGGGGGGGAGGGGCCAACGTCCTGACTTTC.

The chain joins TRBV7-6 to TRBJ1-1; 9 bases match TRBD1. The V and J ends lost 4 bases and 1 base, in that order; junction bases with no gene match: 7. Germline V gives CDR1 SGHVS, CDR2 FNYEAQ. CDR3 length equals 16 residues. The CDR3 here is CASSSGTGQGNTEAFF. As DNA, the CDR3 is TGTGCCAGCAGCTCAGGTACGGGACAGGGGAACACTGAAGCTTTCTTT. The full variable domain, with the rest looked up from reference TRBV7-6 and TRBJ1-1, is GAGVSQSPRYKVTKRGQDVALRCDPISGHVSLYWYRQALGQGPEFLTYFNYEAQQDKSGLPNDRFSAERPEGSISTLTIQRTEQRDSAMYRCASSSGTGQGNTEAFFGQGTRLTVV.

The V and J genes are TRBV11-2 and TRBJ2-3, with 8 bases identical to TRBD2. This CDR3 is 17 amino acids long. Germline CDR1 is SGHAT and CDR2 is FQNNGV. Losses at the gene ends were 1 base for V and 7 bases for J; bases not matched to a gene: 13. This CDR3 is CASSLVPPTREGNTQYF. CDR3 nucleotides: TGTGCCAGCAGCTTAGTCCCCCCCACACGGGAGGGGAATACGCAGTATTTT. Filled out from reference TRBV11-2 and TRBJ2-3, the complete variable domain reads EAGVAQSPRYKIIEKRQSVAFWCNPISGHATLYWYQQILGQGPKLLIQFQNNGVVDDSQLPKDRFSAERLKGVDSTLKIQPAKLEDSAVYLCASSLVPPTREGNTQYFGPGTRLTVL.

The chain employs TRBV9 and TRBJ2-7; TRBD1 matches 9 bases. The junction had 6 bases not matched to a gene; V was cut back by 0 bases and J by 5 bases. Germline V gene lookup returns CDR1 SGDLS and CDR2 YYNGEE. The CDR3 is 15 amino acids. This CDR3 reads CASSVDGTGLHEQYF. The CDR3 nucleotides read TGTGCCAGCAGCGTAGATGGGACAGGGCTCCACGAGCAGTACTTC. Drawing the rest from reference TRBV9 and TRBJ2-7, the complete variable domain is DSGVTQTPKHLITATGQRVTLRCSPRSGDLSVYWYQQSLDQGLQFLIQYYNGEERAKGNILERFSAQQFPDLHSELNLSSLELGDSALYFCASSVDGTGLHEQYFGPGTRLTVT.

This clone was detected only once. The rearrangement joins TRBV6-5 to TRBJ2-2; TRBD1 agrees at 8 bases. Germline lookup yields CDR1 MNHEY and CDR2 SVGAGI. The CDR3 extends over 15 amino acids. V lost 4 bases to trimming and J lost 5 bases; unmatched junction nucleotides: 6. DNA for the CDR3: TGTGCCAGCAGTTTCGGACAGGGTCGGACCGGGGAGCTGTTTTTT. Its translation: CASSFGQGRTGELFF.

The chain links TRBV2 to TRBJ1-5; perhaps TRBD1 as D (5 bases). The V gene lost 3 bases and the J gene lost 1 base, with 10 bases spanning the gap. CDR1 is SNHLY, CDR2 FYNNEI, per germline. This CDR3 is 15 amino acids long. The CDR3: CASSDAGVSNQPQHF. Written as DNA, the CDR3 is TGTGCCAGCAGTGATGCGGGGGTAAGCAATCAGCCCCAGCATTTT.

The chain links TRBV7-2 to TRBJ2-7; D is perhaps TRBD2 (5 bases). The CDR3 length is 14 residues. Trimming stripped 2 bases from V and 1 base from J, with 9 bases between. The germline CDR1 and CDR2 sequences are SGHTA and FQGNSA. This CDR3 is CASSLSPGSYEQYF. CDR3 nucleotides: TGTGCCAGCAGCTTAAGTCCGGGATCCTACGAGCAGTACTTC.

This clone was seen more than once but under ten times. J is TRBJ1-2 and V is TRBV29-1; TRBD1 matches 8 bases. This CDR3 contains 14 residues. The V and J ends lost 6 bases and 4 bases, in that order; junction bases with no gene match: 10. Germline CDR1 reads SQVTM; CDR2 reads ANQGSEA. CDR3 sequence: CSVGTGTGPYGYTF. The CDR3 DNA sequence: TGCAGCGTGGGAACGGGGACAGGACCCTATGGCTACACCTTC.

The count of this clone is one. This chain connects TRBV7-2 to TRBJ1-1; a weak D match, TRBD1 (6 bases). Germline V gene sequence: CDR1 SGHTA, CDR2 FQGNSA. There are 13 residues in the CDR3. V was trimmed by 3 bases and J by 11 bases, leaving 16 bases between them. This chain's CDR3 is CASSFLEGTGAFF. The CDR3 nucleotides are TGTGCCAGCAGCTTTCTTGAGGGCACAGGGGCTTTCTTT.

The chain joins TRBV7-6 to TRBJ2-4; a possible D gene is TRBD2 (7 bases). Germline V gene sequence: CDR1 SGHVS, CDR2 FNYEAQ. Trimming took 5 bases from V and 3 from J, leaving 23 bases between them. This CDR3 comprises 18 residues. As DNA, the CDR3 is TGTGCCAGCAGCCCTCTTGACCCGGGGGGCTTGGGCAAAAACATTCAGTACTTC. The encoded protein is CASSPLDPGGLGKNIQYF.